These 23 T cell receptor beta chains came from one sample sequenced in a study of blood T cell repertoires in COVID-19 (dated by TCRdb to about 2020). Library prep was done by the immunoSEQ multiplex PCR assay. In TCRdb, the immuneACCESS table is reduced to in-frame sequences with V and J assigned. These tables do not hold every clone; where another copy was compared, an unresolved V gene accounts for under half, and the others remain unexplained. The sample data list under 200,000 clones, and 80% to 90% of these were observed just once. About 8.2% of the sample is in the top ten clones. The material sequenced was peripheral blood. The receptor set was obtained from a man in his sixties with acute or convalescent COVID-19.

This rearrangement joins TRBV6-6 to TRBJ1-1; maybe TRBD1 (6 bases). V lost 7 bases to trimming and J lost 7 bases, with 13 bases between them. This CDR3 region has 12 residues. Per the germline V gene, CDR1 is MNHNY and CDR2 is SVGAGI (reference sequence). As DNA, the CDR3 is TGTGCCAGCACCCAAGGACAGATTGAAGCTTTCTTT. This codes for CASTQGQIEAFF.

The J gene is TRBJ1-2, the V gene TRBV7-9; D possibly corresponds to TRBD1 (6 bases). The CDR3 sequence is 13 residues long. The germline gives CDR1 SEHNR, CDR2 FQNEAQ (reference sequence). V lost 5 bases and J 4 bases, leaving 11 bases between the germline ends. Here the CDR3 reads CASSPPGVYGYTF. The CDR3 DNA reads TGTGCCAGCAGCCCACCAGGGGTCTATGGCTACACCTTC.

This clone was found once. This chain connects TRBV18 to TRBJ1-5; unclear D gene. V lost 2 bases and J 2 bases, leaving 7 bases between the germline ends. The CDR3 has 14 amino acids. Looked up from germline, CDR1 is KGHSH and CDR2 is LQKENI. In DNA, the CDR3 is TGTGCCAGCTCACCAAGTGCAGGCAATCAGCCCCAGCATTTT. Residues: CASSPSAGNQPQHF.

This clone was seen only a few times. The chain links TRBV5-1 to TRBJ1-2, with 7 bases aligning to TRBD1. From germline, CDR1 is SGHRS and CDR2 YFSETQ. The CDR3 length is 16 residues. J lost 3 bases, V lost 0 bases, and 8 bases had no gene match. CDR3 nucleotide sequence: TGCGCCAGCAGCTTGGACAGGGGTCGTGGTGACTATGGCTACACCTTC. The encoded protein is CASSLDRGRGDYGYTF.

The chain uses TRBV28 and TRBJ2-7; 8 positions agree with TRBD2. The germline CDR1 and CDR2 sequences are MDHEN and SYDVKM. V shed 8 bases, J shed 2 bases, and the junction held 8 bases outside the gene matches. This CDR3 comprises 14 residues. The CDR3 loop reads CASLASGGPYEQYF. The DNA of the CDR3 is TGTGCCAGCCTCGCGAGCGGGGGCCCCTACGAGCAGTACTTC. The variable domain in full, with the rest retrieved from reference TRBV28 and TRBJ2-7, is DVKVTQSSRYLVKRTGEKVFLECVQDMDHENMFWYRQDPGLGLRLIYFSYDVKMKEKGDIPEGYSVSREKKERFSLILESASTNQTSMYLCASLASGGPYEQYFGPGTRLTVT.

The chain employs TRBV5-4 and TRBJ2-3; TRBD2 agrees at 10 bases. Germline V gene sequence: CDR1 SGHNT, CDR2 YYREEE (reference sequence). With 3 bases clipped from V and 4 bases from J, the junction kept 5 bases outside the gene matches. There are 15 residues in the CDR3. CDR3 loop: CASSSLAGDSDTQYF. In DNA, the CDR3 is TGTGCCAGCAGCTCTCTAGCGGGAGATTCAGATACGCAGTATTTT.

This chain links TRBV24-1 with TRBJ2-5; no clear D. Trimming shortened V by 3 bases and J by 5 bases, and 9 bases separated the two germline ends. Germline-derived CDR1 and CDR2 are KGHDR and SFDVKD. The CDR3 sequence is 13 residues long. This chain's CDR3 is CATSDHNVETQYF. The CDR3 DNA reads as TGTGCCACCAGTGATCACAACGTGGAGACCCAGTACTTC.

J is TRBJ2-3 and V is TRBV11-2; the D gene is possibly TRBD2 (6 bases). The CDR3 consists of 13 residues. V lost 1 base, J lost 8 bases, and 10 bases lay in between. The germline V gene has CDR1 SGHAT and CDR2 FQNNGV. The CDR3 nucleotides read TGTGCCAGCAGCTTAGCCCGGGGGAGTACGCAGTATTTT. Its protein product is CASSLARGSTQYF.

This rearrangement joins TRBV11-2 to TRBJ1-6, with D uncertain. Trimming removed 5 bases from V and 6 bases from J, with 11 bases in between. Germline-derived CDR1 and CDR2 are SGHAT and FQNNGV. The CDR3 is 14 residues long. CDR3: CASSRVSINSPLHF. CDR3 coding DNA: TGTGCCAGCAGCCGCGTATCGATTAATTCACCCCTCCACTTT.

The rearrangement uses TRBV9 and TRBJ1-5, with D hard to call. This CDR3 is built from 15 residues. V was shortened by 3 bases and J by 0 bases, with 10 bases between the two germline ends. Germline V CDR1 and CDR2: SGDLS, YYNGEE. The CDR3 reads CASSAGSFSNQPQHF. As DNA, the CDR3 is TGTGCCAGCAGCGCCGGGTCCTTTAGCAATCAGCCCCAGCATTTT.

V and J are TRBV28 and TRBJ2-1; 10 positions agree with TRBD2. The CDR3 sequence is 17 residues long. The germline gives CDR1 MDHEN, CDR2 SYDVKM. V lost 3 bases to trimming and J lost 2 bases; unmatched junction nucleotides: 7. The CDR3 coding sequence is TGTGCCAGCAGTTTGATGACTAGCGGGCACCCCTACAATGAGCAGTTCTTC. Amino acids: CASSLMTSGHPYNEQFF.

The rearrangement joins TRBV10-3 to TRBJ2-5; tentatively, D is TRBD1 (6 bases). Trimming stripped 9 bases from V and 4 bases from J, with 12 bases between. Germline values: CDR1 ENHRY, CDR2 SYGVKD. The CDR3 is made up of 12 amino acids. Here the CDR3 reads CAIAPRGETQYF. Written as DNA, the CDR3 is TGTGCCATAGCCCCCAGGGGAGAGACCCAGTACTTC.

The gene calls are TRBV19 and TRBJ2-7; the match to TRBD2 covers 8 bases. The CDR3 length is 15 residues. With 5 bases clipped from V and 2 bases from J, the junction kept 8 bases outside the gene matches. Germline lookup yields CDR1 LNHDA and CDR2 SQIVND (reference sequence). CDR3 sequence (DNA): TGTGCCAGTAGTCCCTCGGGTAGCGGGGCCTACGAGCAGTACTTC. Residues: CASSPSGSGAYEQYF.

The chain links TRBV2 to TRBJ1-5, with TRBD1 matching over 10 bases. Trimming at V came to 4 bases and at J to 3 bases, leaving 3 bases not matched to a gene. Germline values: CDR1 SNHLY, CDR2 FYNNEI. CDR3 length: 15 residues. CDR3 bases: TGTGCCAGCAGTGGACAGGGGGCCGACAATCAGCCCCAGCATTTT. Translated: CASSGQGADNQPQHF.

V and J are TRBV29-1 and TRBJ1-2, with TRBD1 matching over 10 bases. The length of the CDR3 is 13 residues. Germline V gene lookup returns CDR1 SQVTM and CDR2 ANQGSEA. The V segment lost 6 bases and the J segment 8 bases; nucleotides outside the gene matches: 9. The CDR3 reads CSVRQGAQGGYTF. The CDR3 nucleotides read TGCAGCGTGAGACAGGGGGCGCAGGGAGGCTACACCTTC.

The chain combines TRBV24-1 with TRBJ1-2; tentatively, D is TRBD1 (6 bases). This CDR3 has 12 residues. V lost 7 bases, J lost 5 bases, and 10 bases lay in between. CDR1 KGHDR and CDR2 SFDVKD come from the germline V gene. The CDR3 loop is CATSRGEYGYTF. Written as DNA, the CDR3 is TGTGCCACCAGCAGGGGCGAGTATGGCTACACCTTC.

The CDR3 here is CASSEYPEVLAFF. The CDR3 DNA reads as TGTGCCAGCAGTGAGTATCCCGAGGTCTTGGCTTTCTTT. The chain combines TRBV2 with TRBJ1-1; no clear D. CDR1 is SNHLY, CDR2 FYNNEI, per germline. The germline V and J ends were trimmed by 3 bases and 11 bases, with 16 bases remaining between them. The CDR3 consists of 13 residues. Variable domain in full (rest from reference TRBV2 and TRBJ1-1): EPEVTQTPSHQVTQMGQEVILRCVPISNHLYFYWYRQILGQKVEFLVSFYNNEISEKSEIFDDQFSVERPDGSNFTLKIRSTKLEDSAMYFCASSEYPEVLAFFGQGTRLTVV.

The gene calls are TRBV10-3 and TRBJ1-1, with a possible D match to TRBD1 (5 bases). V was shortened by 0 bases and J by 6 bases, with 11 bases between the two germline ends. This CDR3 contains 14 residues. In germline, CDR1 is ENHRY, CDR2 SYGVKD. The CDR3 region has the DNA TGTGCCATCAGTGAGTCGGGCGGGGGGGCTGAAGCTTTCTTT. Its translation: CAISESGGGAEAFF.

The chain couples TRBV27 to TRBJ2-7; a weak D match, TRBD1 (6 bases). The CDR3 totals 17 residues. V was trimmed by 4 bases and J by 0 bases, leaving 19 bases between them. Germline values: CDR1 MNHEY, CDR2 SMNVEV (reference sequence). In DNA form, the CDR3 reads TGTGCCAGCAGTTCCCGGGGACACTCTACCTCCTCCTACGAGCAGTACTTC. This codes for CASSSRGHSTSSYEQYF.

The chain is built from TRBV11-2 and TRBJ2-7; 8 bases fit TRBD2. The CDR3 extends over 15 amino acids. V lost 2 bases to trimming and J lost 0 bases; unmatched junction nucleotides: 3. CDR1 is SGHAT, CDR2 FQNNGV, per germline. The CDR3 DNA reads TGTGCCAGCAGCTTACTAGCGGGTAGCTCCTACGAGCAGTACTTC. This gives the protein CASSLLAGSSYEQYF.

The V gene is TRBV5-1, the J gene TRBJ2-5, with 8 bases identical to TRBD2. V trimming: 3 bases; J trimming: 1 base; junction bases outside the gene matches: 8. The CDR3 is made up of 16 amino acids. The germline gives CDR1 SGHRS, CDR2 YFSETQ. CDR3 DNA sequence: TGCGCCAGCAGCTCGGGACTAGTACACCTCCAAGAGACCCAGTACTTC. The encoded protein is CASSSGLVHLQETQYF.

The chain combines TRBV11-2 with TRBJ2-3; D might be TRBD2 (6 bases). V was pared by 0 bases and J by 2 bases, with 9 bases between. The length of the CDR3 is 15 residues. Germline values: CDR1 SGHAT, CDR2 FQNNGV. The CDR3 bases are TGTGCCAGCAGCTTAGATGGGACTTACACAGATACGCAGTATTTT. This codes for CASSLDGTYTDTQYF.

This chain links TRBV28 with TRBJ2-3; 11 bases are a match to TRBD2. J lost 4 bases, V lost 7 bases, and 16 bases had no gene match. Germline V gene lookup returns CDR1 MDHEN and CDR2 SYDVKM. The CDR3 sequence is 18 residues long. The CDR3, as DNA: TGTGCCAGCATCTCCGGGGGGGCTAGCGGGAGGTATGCAGATACGCAGTATTTT. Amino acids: CASISGGASGRYADTQYF.